This is a list of T cell receptor beta chains from one sample in a study of T cell clonotyping in hematopoietic cell transplantation. The protocol was immunoSEQ multiplex PCR, while the TCRdb copy is restricted to in-frame clones and leaves out a portion. This sample carries about 7,500 clones, more than 90% of them seen once, and the ten largest clones take around 4.5%. The specimen comprised PBMCs, sampled 180 days after allogeneic stem cell transplant. The receptor source for this set is a female patient between 50 and 60 years old who had an allogeneic stem cell transplant from an unrelated donor, so the T cells may come from the graft donor. Some clones in this sample may be carry-over from other donors' samples. Each CDR3 is given with its conserved first and last residue. A D gene is named only where the DNA matches it firmly. A clone size is listed for some rows: how often the clone was seen (once, few, many), or a class if it is expanded.

j_call: TRBJ1-5; clone_size: .; v_call: TRBV6-5; d_call: .; cdr3_nt: TGTGCCAGCAGTTCATTAGGGGTGGTTGGGCAGCCCCAGCATTTT; cdr3_aa: CASSSLGVVGQPQHF
j_call: TRBJ1-6; clone_size: .; v_call: TRBV7-2; d_call: .; cdr3_nt: TGTGCCAGCAGCTTACAGGGGTCCTATAATTCACCCCTCCACTTT; cdr3_aa: CASSLQGSYNSPLHF
j_call: TRBJ2-3; clone_size: .; v_call: TRBV11-3; d_call: TRBD2; cdr3_nt: TGTGCCAGCAGCTTAGGACTAGCGGGAGGCACAGATACGCAGTATTTT; cdr3_aa: CASSLGLAGGTDTQYF
j_call: TRBJ1-1; clone_size: few; v_call: TRBV30; d_call: .; cdr3_nt: TGTGCCTGGTCTCAAGGGGAGGGTTGGTATGAAGCTTTCTTT; cdr3_aa: CAWSQGEGWYEAFF
j_call: TRBJ2-3; clone_size: .; v_call: TRBV5-1; d_call: TRBD1; cdr3_nt: TGCGCCAGCAGCTTGGTTGGGACAGCTTACACAGATACGCAGTATTTT; cdr3_aa: CASSLVGTAYTDTQYF
j_call: TRBJ2-2; clone_size: .; v_call: TRBV6-5; d_call: .; cdr3_nt: TGTGCCAGCAGTTATGAGGGGGCGAACACCGGGGAGCTGTTTTTT; cdr3_aa: CASSYEGANTGELFF
j_call: TRBJ1-2; clone_size: .; v_call: TRBV25-1; d_call: TRBD1; cdr3_nt: TGTGCCAGCAGTGGGGCAGGGGGTAACTATGGCTACACCTTC; cdr3_aa: CASSGAGGNYGYTF
j_call: TRBJ1-2; clone_size: few; v_call: TRBV28; d_call: TRBD1; cdr3_nt: TGTGCCAGCAGTGAGTCCGGGACAGCTAACTATGGCTACACCTTC; cdr3_aa: CASSESGTANYGYTF
j_call: TRBJ2-3; clone_size: .; v_call: TRBV7-6; d_call: .; cdr3_nt: TGTGCCAGCAGCTTAAGACTGCGCACAGATACGCAGTATTTT; cdr3_aa: CASSLRLRTDTQYF
j_call: TRBJ1-1; clone_size: .; v_call: TRBV7-8; d_call: TRBD1; cdr3_nt: TGTGCCAGCAGCAAAAGCAGGGGGACTGAAGCTTTCTTT; cdr3_aa: CASSKSRGTEAFF
j_call: TRBJ1-1; clone_size: .; v_call: TRBV7-9; d_call: .; cdr3_nt: TGTGCCAGCAGCTTAGAAGGGGCCACTGAAGCTTTCTTT; cdr3_aa: CASSLEGATEAFF
j_call: TRBJ2-5; clone_size: .; v_call: TRBV27; d_call: .; cdr3_nt: TGTGCCAGCAGTTTATCTTACGGGGACGGAGAGACCCAGTACTTC; cdr3_aa: CASSLSYGDGETQYF
j_call: TRBJ1-6; clone_size: .; v_call: TRBV5-1; d_call: .; cdr3_nt: TGCGCCAGCAGCTTGGAGGCCGGTGGCTCCTATAATTCACCCCTCCACTTT; cdr3_aa: CASSLEAGGSYNSPLHF
j_call: TRBJ1-1; clone_size: .; v_call: TRBV7-9; d_call: .; cdr3_nt: TGTGCCAGCAGCCCCTGGGGGGGGGACACTGAAGCTTTCTTT; cdr3_aa: CASSPWGGDTEAFF
j_call: TRBJ2-7; clone_size: once; v_call: TRBV28; d_call: .; cdr3_nt: TGTGCCGCCGTCCACTCAGGGAACGAACCGGGCGAGCAGTACTTC; cdr3_aa: CAAVHSGNEPGEQYF
j_call: TRBJ1-5; clone_size: .; v_call: TRBV15; d_call: .; cdr3_nt: TGTGCCACCAGCAGCCAGGGGAGGGTCAATCAGCCCCAGCATTTT; cdr3_aa: CATSSQGRVNQPQHF